This passage covers 19 T cell receptor beta chains from one sample sequenced in a study of blood T cell repertoires in COVID-19. Measured with immunoSEQ multiplex PCR; TCRdb has only the in-frame clones, and not every one. The sample consists of around 340,000 clones, 83% of them appearing once. Sequences were obtained from peripheral blood. The receptor source for this set is a man aged 25 to 40 with active or convalescent COVID-19.

J is TRBJ2-4 and V is TRBV19; maybe TRBD1 (5 bases). The germline V and J ends were trimmed by 4 bases and 5 bases, with 21 bases remaining between them. The CDR3 loop spans 17 amino acids. Germline assignment: CDR1 LNHDA and CDR2 SQIVND (reference sequence). CDR3 in amino acids: CASSNRNNGGLENIQYF. In DNA form, the CDR3 reads TGTGCCAGTAGTAACAGGAACAACGGCGGTCTGGAAAACATTCAGTACTTC.

CDR3 residues: CASIGTSFNTGELFF. DNA for the CDR3: TGTGCCAGCATTGGGACTAGCTTTAACACCGGGGAGCTGTTTTTT. V gene TRBV7-9 combines with J gene TRBJ2-2; TRBD2 agrees at 9 bases. The CDR3 contains 15 residues. Germline V gives CDR1 SEHNR, CDR2 FQNEAQ (reference sequence). The V gene end was trimmed by 7 bases and the J gene end by 2 bases; junction bases not matched to a gene: 5.

The J gene is TRBJ1-4, the V gene TRBV2; 11 nucleotides align to TRBD1. The germline V gene has CDR1 SNHLY and CDR2 FYNNEI. The V gene end was trimmed by 6 bases and the J gene end by 11 bases; junction bases not matched to a gene: 5. This CDR3 is built from 13 residues. The CDR3 DNA is TGTGCCAGCAGGGACAGGGGGCAGGGGAAACTGTTTTTT. This gives the protein CASRDRGQGKLFF.

The V call is TRBV27, the J call TRBJ2-7; 7 bases match TRBD1. The CDR3 loop spans 12 amino acids. After removal of 4 bases from V and 6 bases from J, the junction contained 3 bases not matched to a gene. CDR1 and CDR2 (germline): MNHEY, SMNVEV (reference sequence). The CDR3, as DNA: TGTGCCAGCAGTTACCCAGGGGGCGAGCAGTACTTC. Translated, it gives CASSYPGGEQYF.

The V call is TRBV7-6, the J call TRBJ2-7; TRBD1 matches at 10 bases. CDR3 length: 14 amino acids. In germline, CDR1 is SGHVS, CDR2 FNYEAQ. V trimming: 8 bases; J trimming: 5 bases; junction bases outside the gene matches: 9. DNA of the CDR3: TGTGCCAGCGCGGCGACAGGGGGCATCGACGAGCAGTACTTC. Amino acid sequence: CASAATGGIDEQYF.

This chain links TRBV30 with TRBJ1-2; D call uncertain. The CDR3 is 14 amino acids. Per the germline V gene, CDR1 is GTSNPN and CDR2 is SVGIG (reference sequence). Deletions cut 0 bases from V and 8 bases from J, with 16 bases between. In DNA, the CDR3 is TGTGCCTGGAGTGTCGGGCCGCCGGGGTCGGGCTACACCTTC. Translated: CAWSVGPPGSGYTF.

V usage is TRBV6-5 and J usage is TRBJ2-1; the match to TRBD2 covers 9 bases. The J segment lost 4 bases and the V segment lost 6 bases, leaving 7 bases of the junction unmatched. The CDR3 length is 15 residues. CDR1 and CDR2 (germline): MNHEY, SVGAGI. The CDR3 DNA reads TGTGCCAGCAGCCCCCGACTAGCGGCATACAATGAGCAGTTCTTC. Protein product: CASSPRLAAYNEQFF.

The gene calls are TRBV11-2 and TRBJ2-1; possible D gene TRBD1, 6 bases. The CDR3 runs 17 residues. The germline V and J ends were trimmed by 4 bases and 7 bases, with 23 bases remaining between them. Germline-derived CDR1 and CDR2 are SGHAT and FQNNGV. CDR3 in amino acids: CASSSIGGQSLRNEQFF. DNA of the CDR3: TGTGCCAGCAGCTCCATCGGCGGACAGAGTTTAAGGAATGAGCAGTTCTTC.

In DNA form, the CDR3 reads TGTGCCAGCAGCCAAGGAACTAGTCGGGCTAATGAGCAGTTCTTC. Its translation: CASSQGTSRANEQFF. V is TRBV3-1 (or the pseudogene TRBV3-2) and J is TRBJ2-1; D possibly corresponds to TRBD2 (5 bases). The CDR3 spans 15 residues. Trimming shortened V by 1 base and J by 7 bases, and 14 bases separated the two germline ends. In germline, CDR1 is LGHDT, CDR2 YNNKEL (reference sequence).

The chain recombines TRBV29-1 with TRBJ2-1, with TRBD2 matching 11 bases. After removal of 7 bases from V and 1 base from J, the junction contained 9 bases not matched to a gene. CDR3 length: 16 amino acids. CDR1 is SQVTM, CDR2 ANQGSEA, per germline. The CDR3 here is CSATGTSGLSYNEQFF. CDR3 nucleotide sequence: TGCAGCGCCACAGGGACTAGCGGACTATCCTACAATGAGCAGTTCTTC.

This clone was recorded only once. The rearrangement uses TRBV13 and TRBJ2-2, with 8 bases fitting TRBD1. The CDR3 covers 15 residues. CDR1 and CDR2 (germline): PRHDT, FYEKMQ (reference sequence). After removal of 3 bases from V and 7 bases from J, the junction contained 7 bases not matched to a gene. The CDR3 sequence is CASSLDRELSGELFF. CDR3 DNA sequence: TGTGCCAGCAGCTTGGACAGGGAACTTAGCGGGGAGCTGTTTTTT.

The chain uses TRBV6-5 and TRBJ1-6; 9 bases align to TRBD1. J lost 8 bases, V lost 4 bases, and 6 bases had no gene match. CDR3 length equals 15 residues. Per the germline V gene, CDR1 is MNHEY and CDR2 is SVGAGI. The CDR3 DNA sequence: TGTGCCAGCAGTTCGGACAGGGGAGGGGATTCACCCCTCCACTTT. As protein: CASSSDRGGDSPLHF.

CDR3 sequence: CASYRGANTGELFF. CDR3 coding DNA: TGTGCCAGTTACAGGGGGGCGAACACCGGGGAGCTGTTTTTT. The chain uses TRBV18 and TRBJ2-2; TRBD1 matches 8 bases. This CDR3 contains 14 residues. J lost 0 bases, V lost 9 bases, and 3 bases had no gene match. Germline V gene data show CDR1 as KGHSH and CDR2 as LQKENI.

The V gene is TRBV30, the J gene TRBJ2-1; the D is unclear. V was cut by 7 bases and J by 0 bases, with 13 bases left in between. The V gene's germline CDR1 is GTSNPN and CDR2 SVGIG (reference sequence). The CDR3 runs to 14 residues. CDR3 residues: CAFSLWSSYNEQFF. The CDR3, as DNA: TGTGCCTTCTCCCTATGGAGCTCCTACAATGAGCAGTTCTTC.

This clone has only one observation. The chain employs TRBV11-1 and TRBJ1-3, with 9 bases matching TRBD1. CDR1 is SGHAT and CDR2 is FQDESV in the germline V gene (reference sequence). The ends lost 3 bases at V and 3 bases at J; junction bases unmatched: 6. The CDR3 totals 16 residues. CDR3 DNA sequence: TGTGCCAGCAGCTTCGGTGCGGGACAGGGTGGAAACACCATATATTTT. Translation: CASSFGAGQGGNTIYF. The complete variable domain, with remaining parts taken from reference TRBV11-1 and TRBJ1-3, reads EAEVAQSPRYKITEKSQAVAFWCDPISGHATLYWYRQILGQGPELLVQFQDESVVDDSQLPKDRFSAERLKGVDSTLKIQPAELGDSAMYLCASSFGAGQGGNTIYFGEGSWLTVV.

CDR3 amino acids: CASSRFAGTNTGELFF. DNA for the CDR3: TGTGCCAGCAGCCGCTTCGCGGGGACGAACACCGGGGAGCTGTTTTTT. This chain joins TRBV5-6 and TRBJ2-2; D may be TRBD2 (6 bases). The CDR3 loop spans 16 amino acids. CDR1 is SGHDT and CDR2 is YYEEEE in the germline V gene. Trimming removed 4 bases at V and 0 bases at J, with 13 bases between.

The CDR3 sequence: CASSSDYRVGDSPLHF. CDR3 nucleotides: TGCGCCAGCAGCTCCGATTACAGGGTGGGGGATTCACCCCTCCACTTT. The gene calls are TRBV5-1 and TRBJ1-6; TRBD1 is a possible D gene (6 bases). The CDR3 consists of 16 residues. V lost 3 bases and J 8 bases, leaving 18 bases between the germline ends. Germline CDR1 reads SGHRS; CDR2 reads YFSETQ.

The CDR3 is CASSPDRQGNGGANVLTF. The CDR3 region has the DNA TGTGCCAGCAGCCCGGACCGACAGGGTAACGGTGGGGCCAACGTCCTGACTTTC. The chain is built from TRBV3-1 (or the pseudogene TRBV3-2) and TRBJ2-6; 7 bases are a match to TRBD1. Looked up from germline, CDR1 is LGHDT and CDR2 is YNNKEL (reference sequence). Trimming cost V 4 bases and J 3 bases; bases outside gene matches: 12. This CDR3 has 18 amino acids.

The chain employs TRBV4-3 and TRBJ1-1; no definite D call. This CDR3 comprises 13 residues. CDR1 and CDR2 (germline): LGHNA, YSLEER. The V end was cut by 0 bases, the J end by 4 bases, with 6 bases between. CDR3: CASSQERFTEAFF. The CDR3 DNA sequence: TGCGCCAGCAGCCAAGAACGGTTCACTGAAGCTTTCTTT.